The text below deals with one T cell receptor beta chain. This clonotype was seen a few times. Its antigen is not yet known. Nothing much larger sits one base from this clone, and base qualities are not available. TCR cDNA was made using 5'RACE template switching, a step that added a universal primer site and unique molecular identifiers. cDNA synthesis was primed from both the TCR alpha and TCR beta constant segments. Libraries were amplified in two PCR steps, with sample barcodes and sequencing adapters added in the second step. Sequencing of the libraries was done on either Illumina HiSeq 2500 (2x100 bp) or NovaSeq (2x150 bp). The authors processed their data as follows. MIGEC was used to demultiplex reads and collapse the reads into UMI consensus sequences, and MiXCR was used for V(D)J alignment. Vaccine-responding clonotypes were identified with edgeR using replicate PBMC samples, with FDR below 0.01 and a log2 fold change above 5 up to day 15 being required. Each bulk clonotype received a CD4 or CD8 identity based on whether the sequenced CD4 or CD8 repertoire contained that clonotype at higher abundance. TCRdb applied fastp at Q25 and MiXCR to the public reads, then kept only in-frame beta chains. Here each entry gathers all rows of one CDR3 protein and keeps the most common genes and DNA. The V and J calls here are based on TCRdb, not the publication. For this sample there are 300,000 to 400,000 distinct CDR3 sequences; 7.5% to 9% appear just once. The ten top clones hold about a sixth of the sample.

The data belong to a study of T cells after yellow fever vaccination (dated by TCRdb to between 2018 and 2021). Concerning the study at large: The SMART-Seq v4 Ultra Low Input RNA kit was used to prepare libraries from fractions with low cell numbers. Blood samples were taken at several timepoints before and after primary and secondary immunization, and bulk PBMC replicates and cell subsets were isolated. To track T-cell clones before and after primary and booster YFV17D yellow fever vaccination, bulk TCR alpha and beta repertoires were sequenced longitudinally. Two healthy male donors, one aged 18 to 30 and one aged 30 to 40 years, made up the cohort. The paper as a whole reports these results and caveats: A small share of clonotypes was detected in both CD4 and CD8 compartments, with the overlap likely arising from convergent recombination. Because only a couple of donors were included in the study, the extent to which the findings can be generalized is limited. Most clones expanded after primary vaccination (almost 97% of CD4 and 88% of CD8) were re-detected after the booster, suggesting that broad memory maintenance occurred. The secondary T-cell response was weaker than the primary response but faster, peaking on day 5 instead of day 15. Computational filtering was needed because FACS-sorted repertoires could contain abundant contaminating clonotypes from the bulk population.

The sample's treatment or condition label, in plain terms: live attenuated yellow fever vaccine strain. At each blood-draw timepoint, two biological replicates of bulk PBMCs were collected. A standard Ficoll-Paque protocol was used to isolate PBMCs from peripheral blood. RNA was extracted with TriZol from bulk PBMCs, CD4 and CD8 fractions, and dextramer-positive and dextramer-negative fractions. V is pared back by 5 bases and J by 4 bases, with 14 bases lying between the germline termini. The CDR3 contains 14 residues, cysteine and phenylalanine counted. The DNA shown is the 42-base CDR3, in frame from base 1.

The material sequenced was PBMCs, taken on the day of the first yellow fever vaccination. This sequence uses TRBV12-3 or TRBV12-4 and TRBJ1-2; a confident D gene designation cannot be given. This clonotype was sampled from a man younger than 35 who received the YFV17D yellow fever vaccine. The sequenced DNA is TGTGCCAGCAGTCTCCCGGGCACAGCCTATGGCTACACCTTC. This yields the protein CASSLPGTAYGYTF.